This T cell receptor beta chain was captured in a study of lymphopenia after photon versus proton radiotherapy. The germline CDR1 and CDR2 sequences are SGDLS and YYNGEE. Trimming pared 4 bases from V and 5 bases from J, leaving 15 bases between. This CDR3 is built from 15 residues. As concerns this clone: Its antigen remains unidentified.

Only in-frame clones appear in the TCRdb table, and some are missing; sequencing was by immunoSEQ multiplex PCR. The table shows under 30,000 clones, with 80% to 90% occurring only once. Study-wide points: After lymphocyte nadir, photon-treated repertoires showed oligoclonal expansion, especially CD8+ Temra. Photon-treated patients lost naive T cells and TCR diversity; proton-treated stayed stable.

The TCR was taken from an older woman with cholangiocarcinoma. Some clones in this sample may be carry-over from other donors' samples. The rearrangement uses TRBV9 and TRBJ1-4; D ambiguous. This specimen was peripheral blood, taken from a patient treated with proton-based radiotherapy. The chain's CDR3 is CASSLGRRANEKLFF. The CDR3 nucleotides are TGTGCCAGCAGCCTAGGACGGCGGGCGAATGAAAAACTGTTTTTT.